A selection of T cell receptor beta chains follows, all from one sample in a study of metastatic and nonmetastatic thyroid tumors. TCRdb reprocessed the PCR reads via MiXCR. The table shows 7,000 or so clones, with roughly 30% occurring only once. The sample taken for sequencing was adjacent normal tissue. Receptors were obtained from a female donor with papillary thyroid cancer or a benign thyroid nodule (not recorded which). Some clones in this sample may be carry-over from other donors' samples. Each CDR3 is given with its conserved first and last residue. The D gene is left open where the match is weak. Clone size appears in some rows only: once, few, many, or a class for an expanded clone.

CDR3 DNA,CDR3 protein,D gene,J gene,V gene,clone size
TGTGCCAGCAGCCAAACCGGTACAGTTATCTATGGCGGGGAGCTGTTTTTT,CASSQTGTVIYGGELFF,NA,TRBJ2-2,TRBV4-2,NA
TGTGCCATCATTTTATTTAGTGGAGCGGGCACGGATACGCAGTATTTT,CAIILFSGAGTDTQYF,NA,TRBJ2-3,TRBV27,few
TGCGCCAGCATCCACCAGCGATCCTACAATGAGCAGTTCTTC,CASIHQRSYNEQFF,NA,TRBJ2-1,TRBV4-1,NA
TGTGCCAGCAGTTACTCCAGCGGGGTAACTGAAGCTTTCTTT,CASSYSSGVTEAFF,NA,TRBJ1-1,TRBV6-2/TRBV6-3,large
TGTGCCACCAGCAGGGACTATAGTTACAATGAGCAGTTCTTC,CATSRDYSYNEQFF,NA,TRBJ2-1,TRBV15,NA
TGTGCCAGCACATCAGGAAATGAAGCTTTCTTT,CASTSGNEAFF,NA,TRBJ1-1,TRBV6-1,many
TGTGCCAGCAGCCCCAGGACTAGCGGTGTCTACGAGCAGTACTTC,CASSPRTSGVYEQYF,TRBD2,TRBJ2-7,TRBV2,NA
TGTGCCTGGAGTGCTTTAGCGGGGGCAACCTACGAGCAGTACTTC,CAWSALAGATYEQYF,TRBD2,TRBJ2-7,TRBV30,medium-sized
TGTGCCAGCAGTGTGCCAGGGGGATACGAGCAGTACTTC,CASSVPGGYEQYF,TRBD1,TRBJ2-7,TRBV2,NA
TGCGCCAGCAGCTTGGAAACAGCCCGAGGGGAGACCCAGTACTTC,CASSLETARGETQYF,NA,TRBJ2-5,TRBV5-1,many
TGTGCCAGCAGTTACCAGGGGTCCACTGAAGCTTTCTTT,CASSYQGSTEAFF,NA,TRBJ1-1,TRBV6-5,few
TGTGCCAGCAGTTGGACTAGCTCCTACAATGAGCAGTTCTTC,CASSWTSSYNEQFF,TRBD2,TRBJ2-1,TRBV2,few
TGCGCCAGCGGCGGGGAGGCGGGGGTCAACCAAGAGACCCAGTACTTC,CASGGEAGVNQETQYF,TRBD2,TRBJ2-5,TRBV4-1,many
TGTGCCAGCAGCTCCAGGACTAGCGGGGTTCAGTACGAGCAGTACTTC,CASSSRTSGVQYEQYF,TRBD2,TRBJ2-7,TRBV9,once
TGTGCCAGCAGCCAGACGGACGAGCAGTACTTC,CASSQTDEQYF,NA,TRBJ2-7,TRBV2,NA
TGTGCCTGTACGCGGGAGGGCCTAGGGAATGAGCAGTTCTTC,CACTREGLGNEQFF,TRBD2,TRBJ2-1,TRBV30,few
TGTGCCAGCAGCCGAACTAGCCGCTCCTACGAGCAGTACTTC,CASSRTSRSYEQYF,NA,TRBJ2-7,TRBV27,few
TGTGCCTCCTCAACAGGGGATAACAATCAGCCCCAGCATTTT,CASSTGDNNQPQHF,TRBD1,TRBJ1-5,TRBV10-3,medium-sized
TGCAGTGCTCAGACTGGGGGACACCAATTCAGCTCCTATAATTCACCCCTCCACTTT,CSAQTGGHQFSSYNSPLHF,NA,TRBJ1-6,TRBV20-1,medium-sized
TGTGCCAGCAGTGGACAGGGAGGTTCACCCCTCCACTTT,CASSGQGGSPLHF,TRBD1,TRBJ1-6,TRBV12-3/TRBV12-4,NA
TGTGCCAGCAGTTTTTCTGTTGGCACTGAAGCTTTCTTT,CASSFSVGTEAFF,NA,TRBJ1-1,TRBV28,NA
TGTGCCAGCAACGAACGGAATGAGCAGTTCTTC,CASNERNEQFF,NA,TRBJ2-1,TRBV7-9,large
TGTGCCAACCACGAGGGAGGGGGTAATGAGCAGTTCTTC,CANHEGGGNEQFF,NA,TRBJ2-1,TRBV2,NA
TGTGCCAGCAGGGACCTTCATGGAGTTCACTATGGCTACACCTTC,CASRDLHGVHYGYTF,NA,TRBJ1-2,TRBV27,few
TGTGCCAGCAGCCAGGGATGGGGGCGCAGCACCGGGGAGCTGTTTTTT,CASSQGWGRSTGELFF,NA,TRBJ2-2,TRBV11-1,NA
TGTGCCAGAAGTATTTTCGACTTTAATAAGACCCCGCATTTT,CARSIFDFNKTPHF,NA,TRBJ1-5,TRBV19,once
TGTGCCAGCCGGGGACAGGGGTACGAGCAGTACTTC,CASRGQGYEQYF,TRBD1,TRBJ2-7,TRBV6-1,few
TGCAGTGCCAGTACTGTCCCGGTGGCGGTCTACACCTTC,CSASTVPVAVYTF,NA,TRBJ1-2,TRBV20-1,NA
TGTGCCAGCAGTCGGACGGGTGTGTTCCCAGGTGAAGCTTTCTTT,CASSRTGVFPGEAFF,NA,TRBJ1-1,TRBV6-1,many
TGTGCCAGCAGTTTACCCCAGGGGGGTGAAGCTTTCTTT,CASSLPQGGEAFF,TRBD1,TRBJ1-1,TRBV28,few
TGTGCCAGCAGTGAACGGGCAGCGGATAATTCACCCCTCCACTTT,CASSERAADNSPLHF,NA,TRBJ1-6,TRBV25-1,NA
TGTGCCAGCAGTAGCGGCACAGATACGCAGTATTTT,CASSSGTDTQYF,NA,TRBJ2-3,TRBV2,many
TGTGCCAGCAGTGACCCCGGGACAGGGGCCTCCTATGGCTACACCTTC,CASSDPGTGASYGYTF,TRBD1,TRBJ1-2,TRBV12-3/TRBV12-4,few
TGCGCCAGCAGCTTGGAGGGACTAGCGGGGGGCCTTAACACCGGGGAGCTGTTTTTT,CASSLEGLAGGLNTGELFF,TRBD2,TRBJ2-2,TRBV5-1,medium-sized
TGTGCCACCAGTACTTCTCCGTACAATGAGCAGTTCTTC,CATSTSPYNEQFF,NA,TRBJ2-1,TRBV15,NA
TGTGCCAGCAGCGTAACAAGGGGTACAGATACGCAGTATTTT,CASSVTRGTDTQYF,NA,TRBJ2-3,TRBV9,few
TGCAGCGTTGGTACAGAGTACACTGAAGCTTTCTTT,CSVGTEYTEAFF,NA,TRBJ1-1,TRBV29-1,medium-sized
TGTGCCAGCTGGGCAGGAAATTCGAACACCGGGGAGCTGTTTTTT,CASWAGNSNTGELFF,NA,TRBJ2-2,TRBV2,few
TGTGCCAGCGGGGGGGGATACTATGGCTACACCTTC,CASGGGYYGYTF,NA,TRBJ1-2,TRBV2,NA
TGTGCCAGCAGTCCGACAGGGGGAGCGTACGAGCAGTACTTC,CASSPTGGAYEQYF,TRBD1,TRBJ2-7,TRBV27,few
TGTGCCAGCAGCTCCGAGGAGCTCGAAAAACTGTTTTTT,CASSSEELEKLFF,NA,TRBJ1-4,TRBV11-2,NA
TGTGCCTGGAGTGTACTAAGGGAAAAACTGTTTTTT,CAWSVLREKLFF,NA,TRBJ1-4,TRBV30,NA
TGTGCCAGCAGCCACAGGACTAGCGGGGGGGCAAGCCACTACGAGCAGTACTTC,CASSHRTSGGASHYEQYF,TRBD2,TRBJ2-7,TRBV7-8,NA
TGTGCCAGCAGCTTAGCCCAGGGAGCGACTGAAGCTTTCTTT,CASSLAQGATEAFF,NA,TRBJ1-1,TRBV11-2,NA
TGCAGTGTCATACAGCCGGGACTAGCAAACAATGAGCAGTTCTTC,CSVIQPGLANNEQFF,TRBD2,TRBJ2-1,TRBV20-1,NA
TGTGCCACCAGCAGCGCACAGGGGGCTAGATCCTACGCTCATTACTTC,CATSSAQGARSYAHYF,TRBD1,TRBJ2-7,TRBV15,NA
TGTGCCAGCACCAGAAATAATTCACCCCTCCACTTT,CASTRNNSPLHF,NA,TRBJ1-6,TRBV27,NA
TGTGCCAGCAGTGAATTGGTTGGGACAGGCGGCGGTAGAAACGAGCATTATTTC,CASSELVGTGGGRNEHYF,TRBD1,TRBJ2-7,TRBV6-1,NA
TGTGCCAGCCGTCAAACCCCAGGGGTGGTAGCTAGCTATGGCTACACCTTC,CASRQTPGVVASYGYTF,NA,TRBJ1-2,TRBV2,NA
TGTGCCAGCAGCTTGGGCGGGGTTCGGTATGGCTACACCTTC,CASSLGGVRYGYTF,NA,TRBJ1-2,TRBV5-8,NA
TGTGCCAGCAGTCAAGACGAAATGGGGGGCGATTCACCCCTCCACTTT,CASSQDEMGGDSPLHF,NA,TRBJ1-6,TRBV6-1,NA
TGTGCCAGCCGAGGACTAATGAACACTGAAGCTTTCTTT,CASRGLMNTEAFF,NA,TRBJ1-1,TRBV7-8,large
TGTGCCAGCAGTTACTTAACGGTGGGCGAGACCCAGTACTTC,CASSYLTVGETQYF,NA,TRBJ2-5,TRBV6-2/TRBV6-3,few
TGTGCCAGCAAGGACCGGACAGGGAGCTCACCCCTCCACTTT,CASKDRTGSSPLHF,TRBD1,TRBJ1-6,TRBV7-2,NA
TGTGCCAGCAGTGGCTTCGGACAGTCATCTGGAAACACCATATATTTT,CASSGFGQSSGNTIYF,NA,TRBJ1-3,TRBV2,medium-sized
TGTGCCACCAAAGGGACAGCTTACAATGAGCAGTTCTTC,CATKGTAYNEQFF,TRBD1,TRBJ2-1,TRBV2,few
TGTGCCAGCAGTCTTACAGGGCTTCTGGGTGGCTACACCTTC,CASSLTGLLGGYTF,NA,TRBJ1-2,TRBV27,few
TGTGCCAGTAGTGACGTAGCCCCGCGGGACAATGAGCAGTTCTTC,CASSDVAPRDNEQFF,NA,TRBJ2-1,TRBV19,medium-sized
TGTACCAGCAGCCCTGACGCAGCGAGCGGGTATGGCTACACCTTC,CTSSPDAASGYGYTF,NA,TRBJ1-2,TRBV5-5,NA